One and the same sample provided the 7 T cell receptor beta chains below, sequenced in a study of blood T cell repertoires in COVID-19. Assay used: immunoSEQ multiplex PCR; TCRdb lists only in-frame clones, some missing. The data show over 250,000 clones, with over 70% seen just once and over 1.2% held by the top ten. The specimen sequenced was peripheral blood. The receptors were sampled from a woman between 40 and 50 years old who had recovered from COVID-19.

The CDR3 DNA follows: TGTGCCAGCAGTTACCGGGGGGACTCCTACGAGCAGTACTTC. It specifies CASSYRGDSYEQYF. This rearrangement joins TRBV6-2 or TRBV6-3 to TRBJ2-7; 7 bases map to TRBD2. Germline lookup yields CDR1 MNHEY and CDR2 SVGEGT. The J segment lost 0 bases and the V segment lost 2 bases, leaving 1 base of the junction unmatched. This CDR3 is built from 14 residues.

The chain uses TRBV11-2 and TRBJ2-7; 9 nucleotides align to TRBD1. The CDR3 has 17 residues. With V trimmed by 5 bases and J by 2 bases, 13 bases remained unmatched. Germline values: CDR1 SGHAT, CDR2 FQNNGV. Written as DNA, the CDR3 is TGTGCCAGCAGCCTTAGGACAGGGGTTCACATCGCCTACGAGCAGTACTTC. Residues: CASSLRTGVHIAYEQYF.

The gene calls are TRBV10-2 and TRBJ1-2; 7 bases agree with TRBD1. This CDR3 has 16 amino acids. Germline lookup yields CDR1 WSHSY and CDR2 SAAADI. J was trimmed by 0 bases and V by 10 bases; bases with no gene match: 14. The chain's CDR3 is CATRPGTATTNYGYTF. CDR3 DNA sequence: TGCGCCACCCGTCCCGGGACAGCAACCACTAACTATGGCTACACCTTC.

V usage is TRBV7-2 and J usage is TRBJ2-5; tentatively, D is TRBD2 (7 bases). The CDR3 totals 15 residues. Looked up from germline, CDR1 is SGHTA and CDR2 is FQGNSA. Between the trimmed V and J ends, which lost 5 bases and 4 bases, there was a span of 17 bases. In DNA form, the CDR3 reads TGTGCCAGCAGCCCCGTGGTCGGGGGGCGAGAGACCCAGTACTTC. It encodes CASSPVVGGRETQYF.

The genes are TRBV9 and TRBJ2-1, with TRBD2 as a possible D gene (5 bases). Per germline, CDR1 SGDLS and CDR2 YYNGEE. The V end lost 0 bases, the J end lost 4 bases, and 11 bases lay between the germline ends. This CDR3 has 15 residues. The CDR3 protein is CASSVGAGPYNEQFF. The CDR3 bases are TGTGCCAGCAGCGTAGGGGCGGGTCCTTACAATGAGCAGTTCTTC.

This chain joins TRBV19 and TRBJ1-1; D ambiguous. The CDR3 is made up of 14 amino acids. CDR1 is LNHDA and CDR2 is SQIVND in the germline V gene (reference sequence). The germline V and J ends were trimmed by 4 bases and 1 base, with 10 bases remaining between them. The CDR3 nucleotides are TGTGCCAGTAGTACGGGAGACAAGAACACTGAAGCTTTCTTT. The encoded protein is CASSTGDKNTEAFF.

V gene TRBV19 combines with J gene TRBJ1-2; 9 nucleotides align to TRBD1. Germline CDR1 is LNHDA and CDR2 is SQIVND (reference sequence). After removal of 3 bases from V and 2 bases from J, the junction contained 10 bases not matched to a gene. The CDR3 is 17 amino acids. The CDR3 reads CASSIRGQGLVNYGYTF. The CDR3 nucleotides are TGTGCCAGTAGTATTAGAGGACAGGGGTTAGTAAACTATGGCTACACCTTC. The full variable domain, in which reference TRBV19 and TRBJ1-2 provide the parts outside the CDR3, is DGGITQSPKYLFRKEGQNVTLSCEQNLNHDAMYWYRQDPGQGLRLIYYSQIVNDFQKGDIAEGYSVSREKKESFPLTVTSAQKNPTAFYLCASSIRGQGLVNYGYTFGSGTRLTVV.